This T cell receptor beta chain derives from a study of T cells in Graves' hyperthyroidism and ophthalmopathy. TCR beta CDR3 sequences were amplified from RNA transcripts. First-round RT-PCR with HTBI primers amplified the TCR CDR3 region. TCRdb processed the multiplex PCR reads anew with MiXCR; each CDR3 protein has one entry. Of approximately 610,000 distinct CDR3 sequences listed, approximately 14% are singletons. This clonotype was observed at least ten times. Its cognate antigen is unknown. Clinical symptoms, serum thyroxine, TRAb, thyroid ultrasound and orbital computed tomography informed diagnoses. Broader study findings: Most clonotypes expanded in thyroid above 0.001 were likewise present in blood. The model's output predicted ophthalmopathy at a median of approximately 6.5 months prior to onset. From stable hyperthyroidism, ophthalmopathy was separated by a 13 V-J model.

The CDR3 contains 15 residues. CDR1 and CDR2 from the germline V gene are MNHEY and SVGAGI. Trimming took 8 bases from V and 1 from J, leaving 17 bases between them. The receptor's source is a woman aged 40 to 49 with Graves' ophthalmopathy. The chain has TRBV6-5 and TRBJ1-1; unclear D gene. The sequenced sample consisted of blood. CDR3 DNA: TGTGCCAGCGCAGTCCGGAATCTAGAGAACACTGAAGCTTTCTTT. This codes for CASAVRNLENTEAFF.